The 8 T cell receptor beta chains in this list originate from one sample, sequenced in a study of cytomegalovirus exposure and HLA in healthy donors (dated 2017 in TCRdb). The library was built by means of the immunoSEQ multiplex PCR assay. The multiplex PCR relied on a mix of 60 forward primers for TCR Vbeta segments and 13 reverse primers for TCR Jbeta segments. TCRdb took this table from immuneACCESS and kept in-frame rearrangements with V and J called. Such tables lack part of the clones; where checked against another copy, unresolved V genes explain under half of the gap, and the rest is unexplained. Here the sample has roughly 110,000 clones; about 64% occur a single time. Approximately 2.8% of the sample is held by the ten biggest clonotypes. Sequencing was done on a sample of PBMCs. The receptors were gathered from a female donor in good health and CMV-seronegative.

This chain uses TRBV9 with TRBJ2-2; 8 bases agree with TRBD2. CDR3 length: 14 amino acids. Germline V CDR1 and CDR2: SGDLS, YYNGEE. Trimming took 2 bases from V and 5 from J; bases not matched to a gene: 2. CDR3 DNA: TGTGCCAGCAGCGTTAGCGGGGTTACCGGGGAGCTGTTTTTT. Translating it yields CASSVSGVTGELFF.

The chain links TRBV14 to TRBJ2-3; TRBD2 agrees at 7 bases. CDR3 length equals 15 residues. Germline V gives CDR1 SGHDN, CDR2 FVKESK. With V trimmed by 1 base and J by 5 bases, 6 bases remained unmatched. The CDR3 sequence is CASSQARDYKDTQYF. The CDR3 nucleotides are TGTGCCAGCAGCCAAGCCCGGGACTATAAAGATACGCAGTATTTT. Using reference TRBV14 and TRBJ2-3 for the parts outside the CDR3, the full variable domain is EAGVTQFPSHSVIEKGQTVTLRCDPISGHDNLYWYRRVMGKEIKFLLHFVKESKQDESGMPNNRFLAERTGGTYSTLKVQPAELEDSGVYFCASSQARDYKDTQYFGPGTRLTVL.

The V and J genes are TRBV2 and TRBJ2-1, with 7 bases aligning to TRBD1. This CDR3 has 14 residues. With 6 bases clipped from V and 2 bases from J, the junction kept 4 bases outside the gene matches. Germline loops: CDR1 SNHLY, CDR2 FYNNEI. Here the CDR3 DNA reads TGTGCCAGCAGGGGGACAGTGACCTACAATGAGCAGTTCTTC. Translation: CASRGTVTYNEQFF.

Here the CDR3 reads CASTGSSQETQYF. CDR3 DNA sequence: TGTGCCAGCACCGGGAGCAGTCAAGAGACCCAGTACTTC. The chain combines TRBV5-5 with TRBJ2-5; D perhaps matches TRBD2 (6 bases). The CDR3 has 13 residues. The V and J ends lost 6 bases and 2 bases respectively, with 11 bases between them. Germline V gene sequence: CDR1 SGHKS, CDR2 YYEKEE (reference sequence).

The chain joins TRBV27 to TRBJ2-7, with D possibly matching TRBD1 (6 bases). The CDR3 extends over 14 amino acids. The V end lost 6 bases, the J end lost 3 bases, and 15 bases lay between the germline ends. Germline V gene lookup returns CDR1 MNHEY and CDR2 SMNVEV (reference sequence). This chain's CDR3 is CASRPVGRGYEQYF. CDR3 bases: TGTGCCAGCAGGCCCGTAGGCAGGGGCTACGAGCAGTACTTC.

This clone was detected only a few times. DNA of the CDR3: TGCAGCGTTGAATCCAGGGCAGGGGTCACTGAAGCTTTCTTT. Translating it yields CSVESRAGVTEAFF. The gene calls are TRBV29-1 and TRBJ1-1, with D tentatively TRBD1 (6 bases). The CDR3 consists of 14 residues. Germline-derived CDR1 and CDR2 are SQVTM and ANQGSEA. The V gene lost 2 bases and the J gene lost 4 bases, with 14 bases spanning the gap.

This clone showed up just once. The chain couples TRBV9 to TRBJ2-3, with 7 bases fitting TRBD2. The CDR3 is made up of 15 amino acids. Germline V lookup: CDR1 SGDLS, CDR2 YYNGEE. V trimming: 1 base; J trimming: 2 bases; junction bases outside the gene matches: 4. In DNA, the CDR3 is TGTGCCAGCAGCGTAACTAGCGCCTTCACAGATACGCAGTATTTT. Translated: CASSVTSAFTDTQYF.

The V call is TRBV5-1, the J call TRBJ2-5, with 9 bases fitting TRBD1. J was trimmed by 5 bases and V by 0 bases; bases with no gene match: 5. The germline gives CDR1 SGHRS, CDR2 YFSETQ. The CDR3 covers 15 residues. The CDR3 reads CASSLGDRDYETQYF. CDR3 nucleotide sequence: TGCGCCAGCAGCTTGGGGGACAGGGATTACGAGACCCAGTACTTC.